Here is one T cell receptor beta chain with its context. The sample holds other DNA sequences that translate to the same CDR3. The data were taken from a study of blood T cell repertoires in COVID-19. Sequencing was performed with immunoSEQ multiplex PCR; in TCRdb, only in-frame clones are kept and a portion is missing. This table holds approximately 400,000 clones, roughly 77% found once. This receptor was identified in a human donor with acute or convalescent COVID-19. The donor label of this sample is uncertain. Sequencing was performed on peripheral blood.

Here the CDR3 reads CAWNGPGQYNSPLHF. In DNA, the CDR3 is TGTGCCTGGAACGGACCGGGACAGTACAATTCACCCCTCCACTTT. The chain carries TRBV30 and TRBJ1-6, with 7 bases aligning to TRBD1. Germline CDR1 and CDR2: GTSNPN and SVGIG (reference sequence). The CDR3 contains 15 residues. V shed 4 bases, J shed 7 bases, and the junction held 10 bases outside the gene matches.